The 9 T cell receptor beta chains below come from one sample, sequenced in a study of early stage breast cancer tumors. Libraries were prepared by immunoSEQ multiplex PCR; TCRdb keeps only in-frame clonotypes and omits some of them. The table shows about 30,000 clones, with almost 75% occurring only once. Sequencing input: breast tumor tissue. The receptors were sampled from a person aged 30 to 39 with breast cancer.

The chain employs TRBV29-1 and TRBJ2-1; the D gene is possibly TRBD2 (6 bases). Germline CDR1 is SQVTM and CDR2 is ANQGSEA. V dropped 6 bases and J dropped 0 bases, with 21 bases sitting between them. CDR3 size: 17 residues. The CDR3 region is CSVEGTQARSSYNEQFF. CDR3 sequence (DNA): TGCAGCGTGGAGGGAACCCAAGCCCGGAGCTCCTACAATGAGCAGTTCTTC.

The chain employs TRBV6-5 and TRBJ1-3, with D uncertain. There are 11 residues in the CDR3. CDR1 is MNHEY, CDR2 SVGAGI, per germline. V lost 9 bases to trimming and J lost 9 bases, with 12 bases between them. The CDR3, as DNA: TGTGCCAGTTGGAGTAGGTCCACCATATATTTT. Protein sequence: CASWSRSTIYF.

The chain carries TRBV19 and TRBJ1-5; D is unclear. Trimming took off 4 bases at V and 6 bases at J, with 10 bases between the two ends. Germline CDR1 and CDR2: LNHDA and SQIVND (reference sequence). The CDR3 covers 13 residues. In DNA form, the CDR3 reads TGTGCCAGTAGTAGTCAGGCGGGTCAGCCCCAGCATTTT. As protein: CASSSQAGQPQHF.

The chain combines TRBV7-9 with TRBJ2-2; tentative D call: TRBD2 (5 bases). V was trimmed by 1 base and J by 6 bases, leaving 15 bases between them. The CDR3 extends over 16 amino acids. From germline, CDR1 is SEHNR and CDR2 FQNEAQ (reference sequence). CDR3 region: CASSLVRGRLAGELFF. The DNA for the CDR3 is TGTGCCAGCAGCTTAGTACGTGGGAGACTCGCCGGGGAGCTGTTTTTT.

This clone came up a few times. This chain uses TRBV5-4 with TRBJ1-2; TRBD1 might be the D (6 bases). CDR1 is SGHNT and CDR2 is YYREEE in the germline V gene (reference sequence). V gave up 2 bases and J gave up 4 bases, with 12 bases separating them. The CDR3 extends over 14 amino acids. Written as DNA, the CDR3 is TGTGCCAGCAGCTTTTGGACAGATATCTATGGCTACACCTTC. This codes for CASSFWTDIYGYTF.

This chain links TRBV7-6 with TRBJ2-1; D gene unclear. Between the trimmed V and J ends, which lost 2 bases and 1 base, there was a span of 9 bases. CDR3 length: 15 amino acids. Germline CDR1 SGHVS, CDR2 FNYEAQ. The CDR3 DNA follows: TGTGCCAGCAGCTTAAGTCCTGAGTCCTACAATGAGCAGTTCTTC. Encoded protein: CASSLSPESYNEQFF.

The rearrangement uses TRBV13 and TRBJ1-1; D might be TRBD1 (5 bases). The germline CDR1 and CDR2 sequences are PRHDT and FYEKMQ (reference sequence). Trimming shortened V by 7 bases and J by 0 bases, and 18 bases separated the two germline ends. This CDR3 comprises 16 residues. The CDR3 protein is CASKFSTARMNTEAFF. CDR3 nucleotides: TGTGCCAGCAAATTCTCGACAGCCCGCATGAACACTGAAGCTTTCTTT.

A single count supports this clone. The CDR3 coding sequence is TGTGCCAGCAGCTTACACAGGGACCAGGGGGAGACCCAGTACTTC. It encodes CASSLHRDQGETQYF. The genes are TRBV7-8 and TRBJ2-5; weak D call: TRBD1 (6 bases). CDR1 is SGHVS and CDR2 is FQNEAQ in the germline V gene. The CDR3 length is 15 residues. V was cut by 2 bases and J by 5 bases, with 15 bases left in between.

V is TRBV9 and J is TRBJ2-7; 9 bases are a match to TRBD1. The CDR3 extends over 14 amino acids. From germline, CDR1 is SGDLS and CDR2 YYNGEE. The junction had 4 bases not matched to a gene; V was cut back by 0 bases and J by 6 bases. The CDR3 sequence is CASSVAYRGREQYF. For the CDR3, the DNA is TGTGCCAGCAGCGTAGCTTACAGGGGGCGCGAGCAGTACTTC.